This entry lists 16 T cell receptor beta chains sequenced from one sample in a study of blood T cells in healthy people across ages. Combining a sample-barcoded 5' primer with a J-beta primer mix, a second PCR ran for 7 to 11 cycles. TCRdb reprocessed the 5' RACE reads with MiXCR, giving one entry per CDR3 protein. Of roughly 800,000 distinct CDR3 sequences listed, roughly 64% are singletons. The material sequenced was blood. These receptors came from a young man in good health.

V usage is TRBV7-2 and J usage is TRBJ2-7; possibly TRBD2 for D (5 bases). Germline loops: CDR1 SGHTA, CDR2 FQGNSA. Between the trimmed V and J ends, which lost 1 base and 2 bases, there was a span of 12 bases. The CDR3 sequence is 15 residues long. As DNA, the CDR3 is TGTGCCAGCAGCTTAGGCGGCGGGCCCACCTACGAGCAGTACTTC. It encodes CASSLGGGPTYEQYF.

This clonotype was seen only a few times. The chain couples TRBV20-1 to TRBJ2-1; 7 bases align to TRBD1. In germline, CDR1 is DFQATT, CDR2 SNEGSKA (reference sequence). The CDR3 consists of 15 residues. V lost 3 bases and J lost 4; bases outside the gene matches: 9. The CDR3 loop reads CSARDRQGTYNEQFF. The CDR3 nucleotides are TGCAGTGCTAGGGATAGACAGGGTACATACAATGAGCAGTTCTTC.

This clonotype was recorded once. This chain uses TRBV20-1 with TRBJ2-1; 13 bases agree with TRBD2. CDR3 length: 13 residues. With V trimmed by 6 bases and J by 9 bases, 5 bases remained unmatched. Germline assignment: CDR1 DFQATT and CDR2 SNEGSKA (reference sequence). The CDR3 loop is CSARTSGSGEQFF. In DNA form, the CDR3 reads TGCAGTGCAAGGACTAGCGGGAGTGGTGAGCAGTTCTTC.

The chain's CDR3 is CASSQDQGSRTDTQYF. The DNA for the CDR3 is TGTGCCAGCAGCCAAGACCAGGGGTCCCGTACAGATACGCAGTATTTT. The V and J genes are TRBV14 and TRBJ2-3, with D possibly TRBD1 on 6 matching bases. Trimming cost V 0 bases and J 3 bases, with 13 bases left between them. The CDR3 consists of 16 residues. Germline V gene sequence: CDR1 SGHDN, CDR2 FVKESK.

This chain links TRBV29-1 with TRBJ2-7; 7 bases match TRBD1. CDR3 length: 11 amino acids. CDR1 SQVTM and CDR2 ANQGSEA come from the germline V gene. V was clipped by 2 bases and J by 10 bases; unmatched bases: 5. The DNA for the CDR3 is TGCAGCGTTGAACCCGGGACAGACCAGTACTTC. As protein: CSVEPGTDQYF.

The V gene is TRBV29-1, the J gene TRBJ2-7; D is ambiguous. Germline assignment: CDR1 SQVTM and CDR2 ANQGSEA. V gave up 1 base and J gave up 7 bases, with 14 bases separating them. The CDR3 has 13 amino acids. In nucleotides, the CDR3 is TGCAGCGTTGAAGGTCTGGCTTTGGATGAGCAGTACTTC. Translation: CSVEGLALDEQYF.

The rearrangement links TRBV12-3 or TRBV12-4 to TRBJ2-1, with a possible D match to TRBD2 (5 bases). The V and J ends lost 3 bases and 6 bases respectively, with 9 bases between them. CDR3 length: 13 amino acids. For the CDR3, the DNA is TGTGCCAGCAGTTTGGATGCGGGCAATGAGCAGTTCTTC. Its protein product is CASSLDAGNEQFF.

The chain uses TRBV20-1 and TRBJ2-3, with 9 bases that match TRBD1. Germline CDR1 DFQATT, CDR2 SNEGSKA (reference sequence). V trimming: 7 bases; J trimming: 4 bases; junction bases outside the gene matches: 9. The CDR3 has 14 residues. The CDR3 loop is CSVSQGAVADTQYF. The CDR3 DNA is TGCAGTGTTTCACAGGGGGCCGTGGCAGATACGCAGTATTTT.

This clonotype showed up just a few times. This chain connects TRBV6-6 to TRBJ2-7; perhaps TRBD2 as D (5 bases). Germline assignment: CDR1 MNHNY and CDR2 SVGAGI (reference sequence). V gave up 5 bases and J gave up 2 bases, with 13 bases separating them. This CDR3 region has 14 residues. CDR3 region: CASSNPTGTYEQYF. In DNA, the CDR3 is TGTGCCAGCAGTAACCCGACGGGGACCTACGAGCAGTACTTC.

The rearrangement links TRBV7-2 to TRBJ2-3, with TRBD2 as a possible D gene (7 bases). The CDR3 sequence is 19 residues long. V lost 2 bases and J 2 bases, leaving 23 bases between the germline ends. Germline values: CDR1 SGHTA, CDR2 FQGNSA. CDR3 loop: CASSLLGGGSSGPTDTQYF. In nucleotides, the CDR3 is TGTGCCAGCAGCTTATTAGGGGGGGGTTCTAGCGGTCCCACAGATACGCAGTATTTT.

CDR3 nucleotides: TGTGCCAGCAGTTTTAGGAGCTATGGCTACACCTTC. It yields the protein CASSFRSYGYTF. V is TRBV28 and J is TRBJ1-2; D is ambiguous. Trimming took 3 bases from V and 4 from J, leaving 6 bases between them. The CDR3 loop spans 12 amino acids. Germline lookup yields CDR1 MDHEN and CDR2 SYDVKM.

The gene calls are TRBV4-2 and TRBJ2-1, with D possibly TRBD1 on 5 matching bases. The CDR3 length is 17 residues. Trimming removed 2 bases from V and 10 bases from J, with 24 bases in between. Looked up from germline, CDR1 is LGHNA and CDR2 is YNFKEQ. CDR3 region: CASSQRVGVRKTYEQFF. The CDR3 DNA follows: TGTGCCAGCAGCCAAAGGGTAGGGGTGAGGAAGACTTACGAGCAGTTCTTC.

The rearrangement links TRBV11-2 to TRBJ2-7, with D possibly TRBD1 on 5 matching bases. The J call is doubtful: the DNA matches TRBJ2-5 better. The CDR3 loop spans 16 amino acids. In germline, CDR1 is SGHAT, CDR2 FQNNGV. This CDR3 is CASSLRLDRVGETQYF. Here the CDR3 DNA reads TGTGCCAGCAGCTTAAGGTTAGACAGAGTCGGCGAGACCCAGTACTTC.

J is TRBJ2-5 and V is TRBV12-3 or TRBV12-4; D call uncertain. This CDR3 spans 19 amino acids. Trimming left V 0 bases short and J 2 bases short, with 22 bases between. This CDR3 is CASSLAPQRAPSEQETQYF. The CDR3, as DNA: TGTGCCAGCAGTTTAGCGCCCCAAAGAGCCCCGAGTGAGCAAGAGACCCAGTACTTC.

The J gene is TRBJ2-7, the V gene TRBV28; D uncertain. This CDR3 comprises 12 residues. CDR1 is MDHEN and CDR2 is SYDVKM in the germline V gene. V lost 5 bases, J lost 3 bases, and 8 bases lay in between. The CDR3 spells CASSSRYYEQYF. In DNA form, the CDR3 reads TGTGCCAGCAGTAGCAGATACTACGAGCAGTACTTC.

This chain joins TRBV5-5 and TRBJ2-1; 8 bases map to TRBD1. V shed 0 bases, J shed 0 bases, and the junction held 2 bases outside the gene matches. The CDR3 sequence is 16 residues long. The germline V gene encodes CDR1 SGHKS and CDR2 YYEKEE (reference sequence). As DNA, the CDR3 is TGTGCCAGCAGCTTGGCAGGGACAGGCTCCTACAATGAGCAGTTCTTC. Its protein product is CASSLAGTGSYNEQFF.